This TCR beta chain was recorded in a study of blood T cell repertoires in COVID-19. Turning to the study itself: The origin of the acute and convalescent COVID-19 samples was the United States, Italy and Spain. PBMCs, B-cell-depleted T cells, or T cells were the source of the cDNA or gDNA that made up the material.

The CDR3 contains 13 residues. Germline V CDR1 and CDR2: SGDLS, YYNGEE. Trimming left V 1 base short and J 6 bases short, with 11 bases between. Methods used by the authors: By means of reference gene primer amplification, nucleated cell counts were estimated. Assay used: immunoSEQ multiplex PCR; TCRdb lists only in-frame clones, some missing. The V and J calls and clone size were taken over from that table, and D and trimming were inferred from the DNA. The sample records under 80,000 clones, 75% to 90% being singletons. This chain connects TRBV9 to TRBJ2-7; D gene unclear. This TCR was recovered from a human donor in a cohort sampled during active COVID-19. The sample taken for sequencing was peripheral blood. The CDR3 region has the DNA TGTGCCAGCAGCGTATGGTCGAACTCCGAGCAGTACTTC. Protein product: CASSVWSNSEQYF.